Listed here are 15 T cell receptor beta chains from one sample, sequenced in a study of regulatory T cells in long-lasting Graves disease. The authors built TCR beta libraries using iRepertoire HTBI primers and Arm-PCR of CDR3 regions. TCRdb passed the multiplex PCR reads through MiXCR, listing each CDR3 protein once. Of fewer than 550,000 distinct CDR3 sequences in the sample, 16% were seen once. Described time point: newly diagnosed GD, antithyroid drugs for less than 3 months. After RNA was extracted from PBMCs, the TCR library was made from it. This same sample was also taken into another study, of T cells in Graves' hyperthyroidism and ophthalmopathy.

This specimen consisted of peripheral blood mononuclear cells (PBMCs), obtained at new diagnosis, from a patient treated with antithyroid drugs. The receptors shown here come from a woman under 30 with Graves disease.

This clonotype was counted at least ten times. This sequence joins TRBV2 and TRBJ2-5; no firm D call. V lost 7 bases and J 0 bases, leaving 3 bases between the germline ends. The CDR3 is made up of 11 amino acids. Germline-derived CDR1 and CDR2 are SNHLY and FYNNEI. In nucleotides, the CDR3 is TGTGCCAGCACGTACCAAGAGACCCAGTACTTC. This encodes CASTYQETQYF.

This clonotype was detected only a few times. The rearrangement links TRBV10-3 to TRBJ2-3; D is ambiguous. CDR3 size: 11 residues. The germline V gene encodes CDR1 ENHRY and CDR2 SYGVKD. V dropped 0 bases and J dropped 8 bases, with 3 bases sitting between them. The CDR3 sequence: CAISESSTQYF. The CDR3 DNA follows: TGTGCCATCAGTGAGTCCTCTACGCAGTATTTT.

CDR3 amino acids: CASSTKMGLAGVYTQYF. Here the CDR3 DNA reads TGTGCCAGTAGTACAAAAATGGGACTAGCGGGAGTGTATACGCAGTATTTT. This chain joins TRBV19 and TRBJ2-3; 14 bases match TRBD2. Germline V lookup: CDR1 LNHDA, CDR2 SQIVND (reference sequence). The CDR3 is 17 amino acids. Germline trimming cut 4 bases from V and 7 bases from J; bases unmatched to any gene: 10.

This clonotype was seen at least ten times. V is TRBV7-8 and J is TRBJ1-5; no reliable D call. The germline V and J ends were trimmed by 2 bases and 3 bases, with 17 bases remaining between them. There are 17 residues in the CDR3. The germline gives CDR1 SGHVS, CDR2 FQNEAQ. The CDR3: CASSLSLGLLDNQPQHF. CDR3 nucleotide sequence: TGTGCCAGCAGCTTATCGTTAGGTCTGTTGGACAATCAGCCCCAGCATTTT.

The gene calls are TRBV7-9 and TRBJ1-1; TRBD1 might be the D (5 bases). CDR1 is SEHNR and CDR2 is FQNEAQ in the germline V gene (reference sequence). Trimming pared 7 bases from V and 5 bases from J, leaving 11 bases between. The CDR3 has 12 residues. The CDR3 is CASTGARTEAFF. The CDR3 DNA reads as TGTGCCAGCACCGGGGCGCGAACTGAAGCTTTCTTT.

This clonotype appeared a few times. The chain's CDR3 is CASRPGQGGFIPPSTDTQYF. In DNA, the CDR3 is TGTGCCAGCAGACCCGGACAGGGAGGGTTCATACCCCCTAGCACAGATACGCAGTATTTT. The rearrangement joins TRBV28 to TRBJ2-3; D is possibly TRBD1 (8 bases). V was cut by 6 bases and J by 0 bases, with 28 bases left in between. Germline CDR1 and CDR2: MDHEN and SYDVKM. The CDR3 runs 20 residues.

As concerns this clonotype: A much more abundant neighbour one base away suggests this may be a read error. No conserved phenylalanine or tryptophan ends this CDR3, so it is likely a read error. The rearrangement joins TRBV2 to TRBJ2-7, with 9 positions matching TRBD1. V trimming: 7 bases; J trimming: 3 bases; junction bases outside the gene matches: 7. CDR3 length equals 14 residues. Germline-derived CDR1 and CDR2 are SNHLY and FYNNEI. CDR3 sequence reads: CASTEDRGNYEQYL. The CDR3 DNA is TGTGCCAGCACCGAGGACAGGGGAAACTACGAGCAGTACCTC.

Details on this clonotype: This clone may be a read error of a much larger clone one base away. The rearrangement links TRBV28 to TRBJ2-4; D not certain. Per germline, CDR1 MDHEN and CDR2 SYDVKM. The CDR3 spans 15 residues. V lost 4 bases to trimming and J lost 0 bases, with 10 bases between them. The CDR3, as DNA: TGTGCCAGCAGTTATCCGGACGCAGCCAAAAACATTCAGTACTTC. Its protein product is CASSYPDAAKNIQYF.

The chain is built from TRBV28 and TRBJ2-7; the D is unclear. V was trimmed by 1 base and J by 7 bases, leaving 8 bases between them. Germline V gives CDR1 MDHEN, CDR2 SYDVKM. The CDR3 runs to 12 residues. The CDR3 spells CASSLFKGEQYF. CDR3 DNA: TGTGCCAGCAGTTTATTCAAAGGGGAGCAGTACTTC.

This chain uses TRBV30 with TRBJ2-5; 7 nucleotides match TRBD1. With 3 bases clipped from V and 5 bases from J, the junction kept 12 bases outside the gene matches. CDR1 and CDR2 (germline): GTSNPN, SVGIG (reference sequence). This CDR3 region has 15 residues. This CDR3 reads CAWRQKGARGETQYF. For the CDR3, the DNA is TGTGCCTGGAGACAAAAGGGGGCGAGGGGCGAGACCCAGTACTTC.

This chain connects TRBV6-1 to TRBJ2-2; the D is unclear. V dropped 2 bases and J dropped 1 base, with 5 bases sitting between them. This CDR3 is built from 14 residues. Germline V gives CDR1 MNHNS, CDR2 SASEGT. This CDR3 reads CASSELWNTGELFF. CDR3 coding DNA: TGTGCCAGCAGTGAACTTTGGAACACCGGGGAGCTGTTTTTT.

This clonotype was found many times. This sequence joins TRBV6-1 and TRBJ1-1; D is perhaps TRBD1 (5 bases). The CDR3 totals 13 residues. Trimming left V 6 bases short and J 5 bases short, with 13 bases between. Per germline, CDR1 MNHNS and CDR2 SASEGT. CDR3 DNA: TGTGCCAGCAGGGTAGGGGTACGAACTGAAGCTTTCTTT. Protein product: CASRVGVRTEAFF.

This clonotype was seen only a few times. The chain carries TRBV18 and TRBJ2-1, with 7 bases aligning to TRBD1. Germline V gene data show CDR1 as KGHSH and CDR2 as LQKENI. Unmatched junction bases numbered 12, after V lost 6 bases and J lost 1 base. CDR3 length equals 17 residues. For the CDR3, the DNA is TGTGCCAGCTCTGGCCTCTCGAGGGGGCTATCCTACAATGAGCAGTTCTTC. Protein sequence: CASSGLSRGLSYNEQFF.

This clonotype was seen repeatedly, ten times or more. The chain uses TRBV7-8 and TRBJ2-3, with a weak D call TRBD2 (5 bases). The V gene's germline CDR1 is SGHVS and CDR2 FQNEAQ. The CDR3 is 16 amino acids. V lost 1 base and J lost 0, with 11 bases in between. The CDR3 loop is CASSLEDWPSTDTQYF. DNA of the CDR3: TGTGCCAGCAGCTTAGAGGACTGGCCTAGCACAGATACGCAGTATTTT.

Details on this clonotype: An end of the junction differs from the germline gene, which may be a read error. The CDR3 protein is CASSLASGRSGETQYF. For the CDR3, the DNA is TGTGCTAGCAGCTTAGCTAGCGGGAGGTCGGGAGAGACCCAGTACTTC. V gene TRBV7-7 combines with J gene TRBJ2-5; 11 bases match TRBD2. This CDR3 contains 16 residues. From germline, CDR1 is SSHAT and CDR2 FNYEAQ (reference sequence).